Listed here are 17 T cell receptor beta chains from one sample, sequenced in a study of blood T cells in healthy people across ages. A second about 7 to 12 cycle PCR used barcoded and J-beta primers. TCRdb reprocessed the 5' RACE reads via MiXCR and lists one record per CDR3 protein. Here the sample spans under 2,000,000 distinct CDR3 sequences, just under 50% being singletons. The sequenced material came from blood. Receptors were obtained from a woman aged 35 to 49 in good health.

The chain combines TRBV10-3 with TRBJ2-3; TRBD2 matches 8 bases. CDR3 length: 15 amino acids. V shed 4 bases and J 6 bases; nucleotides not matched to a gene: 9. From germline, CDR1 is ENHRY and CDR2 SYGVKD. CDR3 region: CAISGSGTSSDTQYF. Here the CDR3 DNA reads TGTGCCATCAGTGGTTCCGGGACTAGTTCGGATACGCAGTATTTT.

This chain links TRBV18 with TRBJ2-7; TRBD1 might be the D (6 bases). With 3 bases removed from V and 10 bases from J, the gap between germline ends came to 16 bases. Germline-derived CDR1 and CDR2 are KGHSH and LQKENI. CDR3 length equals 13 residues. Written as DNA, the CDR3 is TGTGCCAGCTCACCGGACAGATTAGGCGACCAGTACTTC. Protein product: CASSPDRLGDQYF.

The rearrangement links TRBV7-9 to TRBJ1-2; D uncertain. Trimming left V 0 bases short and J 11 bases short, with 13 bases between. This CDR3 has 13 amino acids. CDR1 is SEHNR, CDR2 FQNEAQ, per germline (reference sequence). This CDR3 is CASSLALGTGYTF. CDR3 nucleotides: TGTGCCAGCAGCTTAGCCCTCGGCACGGGGTACACCTTC.

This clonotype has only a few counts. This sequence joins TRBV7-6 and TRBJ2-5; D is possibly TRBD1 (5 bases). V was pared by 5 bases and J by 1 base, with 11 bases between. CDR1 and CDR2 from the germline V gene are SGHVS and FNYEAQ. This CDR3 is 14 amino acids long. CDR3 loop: CASSQQVPQETQYF. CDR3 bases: TGTGCCAGCAGCCAACAGGTACCCCAAGAGACCCAGTACTTC.

CDR3 nucleotides: TGCGCCAGCAGCCAAGATGGGGGGACCTATGAAAAACTGTTTTTT. The encoded protein is CASSQDGGTYEKLFF. The chain carries TRBV4-3 and TRBJ1-4; D might be TRBD1 (5 bases). V shed 0 bases and J shed 6 bases, with 11 bases lying between them. The CDR3 extends over 15 amino acids. Germline V lookup: CDR1 LGHNA, CDR2 YSLEER.

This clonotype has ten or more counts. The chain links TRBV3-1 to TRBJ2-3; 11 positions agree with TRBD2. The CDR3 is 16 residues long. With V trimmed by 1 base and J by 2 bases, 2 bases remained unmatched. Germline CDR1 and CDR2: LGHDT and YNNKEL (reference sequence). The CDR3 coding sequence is TGTGCCAGCAGCCAAGGGACTAGCGGGCTCACAGATACGCAGTATTTT. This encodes CASSQGTSGLTDTQYF.

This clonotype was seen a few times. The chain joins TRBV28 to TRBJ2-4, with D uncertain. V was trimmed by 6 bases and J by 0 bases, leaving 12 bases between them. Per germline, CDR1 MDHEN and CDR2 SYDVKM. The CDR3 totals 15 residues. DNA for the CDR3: TGTGCCAGCAGGACCGACCGATTAGCCAAAAACATTCAGTACTTC. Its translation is CASRTDRLAKNIQYF.

The DNA of the CDR3 is TGCAGTGCTAGAGGGGCCAGGGGGGGGCCAGATACGCAGTATTTT. Protein sequence: CSARGARGGPDTQYF. V gene TRBV20-1 combines with J gene TRBJ2-3; D possibly uses TRBD1 or TRBD2 (7 bases each). Germline CDR1 DFQATT, CDR2 SNEGSKA (reference sequence). The CDR3 has 15 amino acids. Trimming cost V 1 base and J 4 bases, with 15 bases left between them.

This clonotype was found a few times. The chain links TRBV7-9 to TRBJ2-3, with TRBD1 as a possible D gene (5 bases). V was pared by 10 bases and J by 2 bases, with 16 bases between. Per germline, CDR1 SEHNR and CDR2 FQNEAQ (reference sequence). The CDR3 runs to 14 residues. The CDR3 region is CATSADRATDTQYF. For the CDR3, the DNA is TGTGCCACCTCAGCCGACAGAGCCACAGATACGCAGTATTTT.

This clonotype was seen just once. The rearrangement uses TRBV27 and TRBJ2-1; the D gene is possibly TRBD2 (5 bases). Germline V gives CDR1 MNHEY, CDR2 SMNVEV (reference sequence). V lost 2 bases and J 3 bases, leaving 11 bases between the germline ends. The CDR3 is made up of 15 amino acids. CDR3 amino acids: CASSLSSSFYNEQFF. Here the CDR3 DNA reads TGTGCCAGCAGTTTAAGTTCTAGCTTCTACAATGAGCAGTTCTTC.

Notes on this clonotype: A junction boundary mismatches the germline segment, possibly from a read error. The CDR3 coding sequence is TGCAGGGCTAAGCCCGCGGATACGCAGTATTTT. As protein: CRAKPADTQYF. The gene calls are TRBV20-1 and TRBJ2-3; D not certain. Germline CDR1 DFQATT, CDR2 SNEGSKA (reference sequence). The CDR3 is 11 residues long.

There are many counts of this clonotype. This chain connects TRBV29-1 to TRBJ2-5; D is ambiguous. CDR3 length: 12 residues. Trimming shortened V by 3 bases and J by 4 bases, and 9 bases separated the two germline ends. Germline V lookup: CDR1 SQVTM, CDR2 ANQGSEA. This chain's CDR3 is CSVEWERETQYF. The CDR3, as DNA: TGCAGCGTTGAGTGGGAAAGAGAGACCCAGTACTTC.

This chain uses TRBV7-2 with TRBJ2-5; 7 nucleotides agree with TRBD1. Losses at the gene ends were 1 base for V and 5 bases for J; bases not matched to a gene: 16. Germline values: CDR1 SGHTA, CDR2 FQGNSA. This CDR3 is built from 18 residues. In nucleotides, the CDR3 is TGTGCCAGCAGCTTAGTGGGGACAGCTAGATCCGTTCGGGAGACCCAGTACTTC. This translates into CASSLVGTARSVRETQYF. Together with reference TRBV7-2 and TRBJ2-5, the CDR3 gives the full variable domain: GAGVSQSPSNKVTEKGKDVELRCDPISGHTALYWYRQSLGQGLEFLIYFQGNSAPDKSGLPSDRFSAERTGGSVSTLTIQRTQQEDSAVYLCASSLVGTARSVRETQYFGPGTRLLVL.

CDR3 coding DNA: TGTGCCAGCAGTTTAGTCGGACAGGGTAGTACCTACGAGCAGTACTTC. Translating gives CASSLVGQGSTYEQYF. This chain uses TRBV12-3 or TRBV12-4 with TRBJ2-5; 8 bases line up with TRBD1. Near its end, the DNA agrees better with TRBJ2-7, so the J call may be wrong. CDR3 length: 16 amino acids.

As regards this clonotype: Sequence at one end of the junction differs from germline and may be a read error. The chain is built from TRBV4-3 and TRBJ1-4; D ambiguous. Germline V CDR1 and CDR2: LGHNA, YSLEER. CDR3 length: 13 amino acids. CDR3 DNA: TGCGCCAGCAACCAAGATCACTTCGAAAAACTGTTTTTT. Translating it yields CASNQDHFEKLFF.

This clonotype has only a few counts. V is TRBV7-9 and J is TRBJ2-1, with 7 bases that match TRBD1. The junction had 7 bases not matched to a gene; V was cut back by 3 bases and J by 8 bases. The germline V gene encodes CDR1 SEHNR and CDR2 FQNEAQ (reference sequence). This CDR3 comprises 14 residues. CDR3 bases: TGTGCCAGCAGCTTCGAGACAGGGATCCATGAGCAGTTCTTC. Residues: CASSFETGIHEQFF.

DNA of the CDR3: TGTGCCAGCAAATCTCCGGGACAGAGAATTTACGAGCAGTACTTC. Its protein product is CASKSPGQRIYEQYF. The chain has TRBV27 and TRBJ2-7, with 7 bases lining up with TRBD1. Germline V gene lookup returns CDR1 MNHEY and CDR2 SMNVEV (reference sequence). V lost 7 bases, J lost 4 bases, and 13 bases stayed unmatched. The CDR3 consists of 15 residues.